Listed below are T cell receptor beta chains from one sample, sequenced in a study of blood T cell repertoires in COVID-19. The data were produced by immunoSEQ multiplex PCR, yet TCRdb's version contains in-frame clones alone and is incomplete. The sample yields roughly 80,000 clones, more than 60% seen once. The sample taken for sequencing was peripheral blood. Receptors were obtained from a human donor in a cohort sampled during active COVID-19. CDR3s include the opening cysteine and the closing phenylalanine or tryptophan. Each record gives: V gene, clone size, J gene, CDR3 length, D gene, CDR3 DNA, CDR3 protein. A D gene is named only where the DNA matches it firmly. A clone size is listed for some rows: how often the clone was seen (once, few, many), or a class if it is expanded.

v_gene: TRBV4-3
abundance: NA
j_gene: TRBJ1-2
len: 14
d_gene: TRBD1
CDR3nt: TGCGCCAGCAGCGAGCTGGCAGGGGGAGGTGGCTACACCTTC
CDR3aa: CASSELAGGGGYTF

v_gene: TRBV27
abundance: NA
j_gene: TRBJ1-5
len: 15
d_gene: TRBD1
CDR3nt: TGTGCCAGCATGGACAGGAGATATAGCAATCAGCCCCAGCATTTT
CDR3aa: CASMDRRYSNQPQHF

v_gene: TRBV19
abundance: NA
j_gene: TRBJ1-2
len: 12
d_gene: TRBD1
CDR3nt: TGTGCCAGTACCCGACAGGGCCATGGCTACACCTTC
CDR3aa: CASTRQGHGYTF

v_gene: TRBV7-9
abundance: few
j_gene: TRBJ1-6
len: 18
d_gene: TRBD1
CDR3nt: TGTGCCAGCAGCCCCCCCGGGACAGGGGCCTTTACTAATTCACCCCTCCACTTT
CDR3aa: CASSPPGTGAFTNSPLHF

v_gene: TRBV4-1
abundance: once
j_gene: TRBJ1-1
len: 14
d_gene: NA
CDR3nt: TGCGCCAGCAGCCAAGTGGCCGGGGGCACTGAAGCTTTCTTT
CDR3aa: CASSQVAGGTEAFF

v_gene: TRBV30
abundance: NA
j_gene: TRBJ1-2
len: 14
d_gene: NA
CDR3nt: TGTGCCTGGAGGTCCCAGGGAAATAACTATGGCTACACCTTC
CDR3aa: CAWRSQGNNYGYTF

v_gene: TRBV5-6
abundance: NA
j_gene: TRBJ2-4
len: 16
d_gene: NA
CDR3nt: TGTGCCAGCAGCTTATGGAGCTTAAAAGCCAAAAACATTCAGTACTTC
CDR3aa: CASSLWSLKAKNIQYF

v_gene: TRBV14
abundance: NA
j_gene: TRBJ1-1
len: 19
d_gene: TRBD1
CDR3nt: TGTGCCAGCAGCCAAGAGGACCGGGACAGGGGTCGGGGGGACACTGAAGCTTTCTTT
CDR3aa: CASSQEDRDRGRGDTEAFF

v_gene: TRBV6-2/TRBV6-3
abundance: NA
j_gene: TRBJ2-5
len: 17
d_gene: TRBD2
CDR3nt: TGTGCCAGCAGTTACTCCGGGCTAGCGGGAGGTCAAGAGACCCAGTACTTC
CDR3aa: CASSYSGLAGGQETQYF

v_gene: TRBV9
abundance: NA
j_gene: TRBJ2-5
len: 17
d_gene: TRBD2
CDR3nt: TGTGCCAGCAGCTTACGTGGACTAGCGGGGGGTCAGGAGACCCAGTACTTC
CDR3aa: CASSLRGLAGGQETQYF

v_gene: TRBV5-5
abundance: NA
j_gene: TRBJ1-2
len: 15
d_gene: TRBD1
CDR3nt: TGTGCCAGCAGCCTGTACAGGGGAGGTCACTATGGCTACACCTTC
CDR3aa: CASSLYRGGHYGYTF

v_gene: TRBV5-4
abundance: NA
j_gene: TRBJ1-2
len: 16
d_gene: TRBD1
CDR3nt: TGTGCCAGCAGCCCTCGGTTACAGGGGGCTTACTATGGCTACACCTTC
CDR3aa: CASSPRLQGAYYGYTF

v_gene: TRBV11-2
abundance: NA
j_gene: TRBJ2-7
len: 14
d_gene: NA
CDR3nt: TGTGCCAGCAGCTTAAGAGGTTTTACCTACGAGCAGTACTTC
CDR3aa: CASSLRGFTYEQYF

v_gene: TRBV10-3
abundance: NA
j_gene: TRBJ2-3
len: 13
d_gene: NA
CDR3nt: TGTGCCATCACCGTAGGAGACACAGATACGCAGTATTTT
CDR3aa: CAITVGDTDTQYF

v_gene: TRBV2
abundance: NA
j_gene: TRBJ2-1
len: 15
d_gene: TRBD2
CDR3nt: TGTGCCAGCAGTGAAGGACTAGCGGCTAACAATGAGCAGTTCTTC
CDR3aa: CASSEGLAANNEQFF

v_gene: TRBV11-3
abundance: NA
j_gene: TRBJ1-1
len: 15
d_gene: TRBD1
CDR3nt: TGTGCCAGCAGCTTAAACACAGGGGGTGGGACTGAAGCTTTCTTT
CDR3aa: CASSLNTGGGTEAFF

v_gene: TRBV27
abundance: NA
j_gene: TRBJ2-3
len: 15
d_gene: NA
CDR3nt: TGTGCCAGCAGTTCGCCGTCCTATAGCACAGATACGCAGTATTTT
CDR3aa: CASSSPSYSTDTQYF

v_gene: TRBV30
abundance: NA
j_gene: TRBJ1-4
len: 14
d_gene: NA
CDR3nt: TGTGCCTGGAGTGCCGTCCCAACTAATGAAAAACTGTTTTTT
CDR3aa: CAWSAVPTNEKLFF

v_gene: TRBV19
abundance: NA
j_gene: TRBJ1-1
len: 13
d_gene: NA
CDR3nt: TGTGCCCCCCCGTTGAGGGTGGGCACTGAAGCTTTCTTT
CDR3aa: CAPPLRVGTEAFF

v_gene: TRBV3-1/TRBV3-2
abundance: NA
j_gene: TRBJ2-3
len: 18
d_gene: TRBD2
CDR3nt: TGTGCCAGCAGCCCAGGGACTAGCGGGACCACTAGCACAGATACGCAGTATTTT
CDR3aa: CASSPGTSGTTSTDTQYF

v_gene: TRBV4-1
abundance: NA
j_gene: TRBJ2-5
len: 15
d_gene: NA
CDR3nt: TGCGCCAGCAGCCAAGGATCGGGGGTTCAAGAGACCCAGTACTTC
CDR3aa: CASSQGSGVQETQYF

v_gene: TRBV3-1/TRBV3-2
abundance: few
j_gene: TRBJ2-1
len: 16
d_gene: NA
CDR3nt: TGTGCCAGCAGCCCCTCGGGACGTAGCAGGGGAAATGAGCAGTTCTTC
CDR3aa: CASSPSGRSRGNEQFF

v_gene: TRBV4-1
abundance: few
j_gene: TRBJ2-1
len: 15
d_gene: NA
CDR3nt: TGCGCCAGCAGCCAAGTTAGCGCCTCCCTCAATGAGCAGTTCTTC
CDR3aa: CASSQVSASLNEQFF

v_gene: TRBV6-6
abundance: NA
j_gene: TRBJ2-5
len: 13
d_gene: NA
CDR3nt: TGTGCCAGCAGTCGGGACATCGAAGAGACCCAGTACTTC
CDR3aa: CASSRDIEETQYF

v_gene: TRBV6-5
abundance: NA
j_gene: TRBJ1-1
len: 13
d_gene: TRBD1
CDR3nt: TGTGCCAGCAGAGACAGGGGAGCCACTGAAGCTTTCTTT
CDR3aa: CASRDRGATEAFF

v_gene: TRBV6-5
abundance: NA
j_gene: TRBJ1-6
len: 16
d_gene: NA
CDR3nt: TGTGCCAGCAGTTACTCGGAGAGGCCATTTAATTCACCCCTCCACTTT
CDR3aa: CASSYSERPFNSPLHF

v_gene: TRBV3-1/TRBV3-2
abundance: few
j_gene: TRBJ2-1
len: 16
d_gene: NA
CDR3nt: TGTGCCAGCAGCCAAGATTATCCCCCTTTAAACAATGAGCAGTTCTTC
CDR3aa: CASSQDYPPLNNEQFF

v_gene: TRBV9
abundance: NA
j_gene: TRBJ1-1
len: 19
d_gene: NA
CDR3nt: TGTGCCAGCAGCTCCCGCGGGGGGATTTCGTTTGACTCACCCCTTGAAGCTTTCTTT
CDR3aa: CASSSRGGISFDSPLEAFF

v_gene: TRBV10-3
abundance: NA
j_gene: TRBJ1-3
len: 14
d_gene: NA
CDR3nt: TGTGCCATCGATGACAGTGAACTAGGAAACACCATATATTTT
CDR3aa: CAIDDSELGNTIYF

v_gene: TRBV11-3
abundance: once
j_gene: TRBJ1-4
len: 18
d_gene: NA
CDR3nt: TGTGCCAGCAGCTTAGATCCGTGGCAGGGAAGGACTAATGAAAAACTGTTTTTT
CDR3aa: CASSLDPWQGRTNEKLFF

v_gene: TRBV25-1
abundance: NA
j_gene: TRBJ2-2
len: 15
d_gene: NA
CDR3nt: TGTGCCAGTCCCTCCGCCGGCAGGGACACCGGGGAGCTGTTTTTT
CDR3aa: CASPSAGRDTGELFF

v_gene: TRBV6-5
abundance: NA
j_gene: TRBJ2-2
len: 15
d_gene: NA
CDR3nt: TGTGCCAGCAGTTATCGTGTAGCGGTTTTCGGGGAGCTGTTTTTT
CDR3aa: CASSYRVAVFGELFF

v_gene: TRBV5-5
abundance: NA
j_gene: TRBJ2-1
len: 16
d_gene: TRBD1
CDR3nt: TGTGCCAGCAGCTTGGTAGGGGGCATCTCCTACAATGAGCAGTTCTTC
CDR3aa: CASSLVGGISYNEQFF

v_gene: TRBV6-1
abundance: NA
j_gene: TRBJ1-1
len: 14
d_gene: TRBD1
CDR3nt: TGTGCCAGCAGTGAAGAAGCGTCGACAGGGCCCCTCCGATTT
CDR3aa: CASSEEASTGPLRF

v_gene: TRBV10-3
abundance: once
j_gene: TRBJ1-6
len: 13
d_gene: TRBD1
CDR3nt: TGTGCCCTTTCGACAGGGGAGAATTCACCCCTCCACTTT
CDR3aa: CALSTGENSPLHF

v_gene: TRBV15
abundance: NA
j_gene: TRBJ2-1
len: 14
d_gene: NA
CDR3nt: TGTGCCACCAGCAGAAAGCAGGAGGTCAATGAGCAGTTCTTC
CDR3aa: CATSRKQEVNEQFF

v_gene: TRBV7-8
abundance: few
j_gene: TRBJ1-2
len: 16
d_gene: TRBD1
CDR3nt: TGTGCCAGCAGCTTAGGAGGGAGTGGGACAGGTTATGGCTACACCTTC
CDR3aa: CASSLGGSGTGYGYTF

v_gene: TRBV6-2/TRBV6-3
abundance: few
j_gene: TRBJ1-2
len: 14
d_gene: TRBD1
CDR3nt: TGTGCCAGCAGTAAAACCGGGACAGGGTTTGGCTACACCTTC
CDR3aa: CASSKTGTGFGYTF

v_gene: TRBV5-1
abundance: NA
j_gene: TRBJ2-2
len: 15
d_gene: NA
CDR3nt: TGCGCCAGCAGCGACGGCGGGACAGCCAGCGGGGAGCTGTTTTTT
CDR3aa: CASSDGGTASGELFF

v_gene: TRBV10-3
abundance: few
j_gene: TRBJ1-1
len: 13
d_gene: TRBD1
CDR3nt: TGTGCCATCAGTGGACAGGGGGCCGGTGAAGCTTTCTTT
CDR3aa: CAISGQGAGEAFF

v_gene: TRBV27
abundance: few
j_gene: TRBJ2-3
len: 12
d_gene: NA
CDR3nt: TGTGCCAGCAGAGCTACCTCAGATACGCAGTATTTT
CDR3aa: CASRATSDTQYF

v_gene: TRBV6-5
abundance: NA
j_gene: TRBJ1-2
len: 15
d_gene: NA
CDR3nt: TGTGCCAGCAGTTACTCGGGAGGGGACCGCTATGGCTACACCTTC
CDR3aa: CASSYSGGDRYGYTF

v_gene: TRBV30
abundance: NA
j_gene: TRBJ1-1
len: 15
d_gene: NA
CDR3nt: TGTGCCTGGAGTGAAGGACTTGCGGGGGCCACTGAAGCTTTCTTT
CDR3aa: CAWSEGLAGATEAFF

v_gene: TRBV28
abundance: NA
j_gene: TRBJ1-2
len: 15
d_gene: TRBD1
CDR3nt: TGTGCCAGCAGCAGCGACAGGGCAGGAAACTATGGCTACACCTTC
CDR3aa: CASSSDRAGNYGYTF

v_gene: TRBV19
abundance: NA
j_gene: TRBJ1-1
len: 14
d_gene: NA
CDR3nt: TGTGCCAGTAGTATAGCAGGGTCGAACACTGAAGCTTTCTTT
CDR3aa: CASSIAGSNTEAFF

v_gene: TRBV19
abundance: once
j_gene: TRBJ2-1
len: 15
d_gene: TRBD2
CDR3nt: TGTGCCAGTAGTATCGTAGCGGGGGTACTCAATGAGCAGTTCTTC
CDR3aa: CASSIVAGVLNEQFF

v_gene: TRBV11-2
abundance: NA
j_gene: TRBJ2-3
len: 15
d_gene: TRBD2
CDR3nt: TGTGCCAGCAGCTTTAGCGGGGGGTACACAGATACGCAGTATTTT
CDR3aa: CASSFSGGYTDTQYF

v_gene: TRBV25-1
abundance: many
j_gene: TRBJ2-5
len: 16
d_gene: NA
CDR3nt: TGTGCCAGCAGTGAGCGATGGACACCTACCAAAGAGACCCAGTACTTC
CDR3aa: CASSERWTPTKETQYF

v_gene: TRBV5-4
abundance: NA
j_gene: TRBJ1-1
len: 15
d_gene: NA
CDR3nt: TGTGCCAGCAGCCCGGGGGTGATGAGGGGCACTGAAGCTTTCTTT
CDR3aa: CASSPGVMRGTEAFF

v_gene: TRBV11-2
abundance: NA
j_gene: TRBJ2-5
len: 17
d_gene: TRBD2
CDR3nt: TGTGCCAGCAGCAGGGCGGGGGGGCCTCGATCCGGAGAGACCCAGTACTTC
CDR3aa: CASSRAGGPRSGETQYF

v_gene: TRBV27
abundance: NA
j_gene: TRBJ2-6
len: 13
d_gene: NA
CDR3nt: TGTGCCAGCAGTGTCACAGGGGCCAACGTCCTGACTTTC
CDR3aa: CASSVTGANVLTF

v_gene: TRBV2
abundance: NA
j_gene: TRBJ2-1
len: 13
d_gene: NA
CDR3nt: TGTGCCAGCAGTGACCCCACAGTAGGTGAGCAGTTCTTC
CDR3aa: CASSDPTVGEQFF

v_gene: TRBV28
abundance: NA
j_gene: TRBJ2-1
len: 15
d_gene: TRBD1
CDR3nt: TGTGCCAGCAGTTTAGGGACAGGGGGCTACAATGAGCAGTTCTTC
CDR3aa: CASSLGTGGYNEQFF

v_gene: TRBV5-1
abundance: once
j_gene: TRBJ1-6
len: 14
d_gene: TRBD1
CDR3nt: TGCGCCAGCAGCGAGACAGGGCAGAATTCACCCCTCCACTTT
CDR3aa: CASSETGQNSPLHF

v_gene: TRBV9
abundance: NA
j_gene: TRBJ2-5
len: 15
d_gene: TRBD2
CDR3nt: TGTGCCAGCAGCGTCGTAGCGGGGGGGCTAGAGACCCAGTACTTC
CDR3aa: CASSVVAGGLETQYF

v_gene: TRBV7-9
abundance: NA
j_gene: TRBJ1-2
len: 13
d_gene: NA
CDR3nt: TGTGCCAGCAGCTTAGCGCTAGGGGATGGCTACACCTTC
CDR3aa: CASSLALGDGYTF

v_gene: TRBV11-2
abundance: NA
j_gene: TRBJ2-3
len: 15
d_gene: NA
CDR3nt: TGTGCCAGCAGCTTAGTAATAACAGAAGTGAATACGCAGTATTTT
CDR3aa: CASSLVITEVNTQYF

v_gene: TRBV18
abundance: NA
j_gene: TRBJ1-1
len: 13
d_gene: NA
CDR3nt: TGTGCCAGCTCACCGGGAGGGAACACTGAAGCTTTCTTT
CDR3aa: CASSPGGNTEAFF

v_gene: TRBV28
abundance: NA
j_gene: TRBJ1-4
len: 16
d_gene: NA
CDR3nt: TGTGCCAGCAGCCCAATGGGGAGTGCAACTAATGAAAAACTGTTTTTT
CDR3aa: CASSPMGSATNEKLFF

v_gene: TRBV7-2
abundance: NA
j_gene: TRBJ2-7
len: 15
d_gene: TRBD1
CDR3nt: TGTGCCAGCAGCTTAGCCGGACAGGAGTCCTACGAGCAGTACTTC
CDR3aa: CASSLAGQESYEQYF